This section outlines one TCR beta chain sequence together with its context. No cognate antigen has been identified for it. No much larger clone exists at a distance of one base, and base qualities are not known. The sample's time point label, decoded: baseline before first vaccination. Vaccinee samples were obtained from the UK trials COV001 and COV002, which included a single-blind randomized controlled phase 2/3 trial of AZD1222 (ChAdOx1 nCoV-19) in healthy adults. Trial participant PBMC samples were collected at day 0 and day 28 after the second dose for TCRbeta chain sequencing. This entry belongs to a study of T cell responses to AZD1222 COVID-19 vaccine listed by TCRdb under 2021. In the study overall: Because spike-specific TCR depth and breadth did not differ between the two schedules, AZD1222 recipients who got a second dose at roughly 4 weeks were pooled with those who got a second dose at roughly 12 weeks. A total of around 240 trial participants underwent TCR sequencing, of whom about 210 had received two doses of AZD1222 and 26 had received two doses of the MenACWY control vaccine. Trial participants were enrolled by age into subgroups of 18-55, 56-69 and 70-plus years, and around 150, 28 and 57 TCR-sequenced participants, respectively, were included in these subgroups. Beyond this particular receptor, the publication reports: The vaccine-associated CD4 TCRs covered the entire spike protein, and the dominant responses fell in regions 160-218 and 743-854. Epitopes outside the regions mutated in the B.1.351 and B.1.1.7 variants were reportedly recognized by nearly half of the unique spike-specific TCRs. Most participants were white British and females outnumbered males, and the authors suggested that clonal diversity may have been underestimated. Because no day 14 peak-response samples were available, repertoires were characterized only after the peak T cell response. Spike-specific TCR breadth and depth rose significantly after two AZD1222 doses compared with day 0 and with MenACWY recipients. Conclusions about previously exposed vaccinees are limited because only a handful of AZD1222 recipients were SARS-CoV-2 seropositive at baseline. The 56-69-year group was small, and its depth increase did not reach significance, likely because of low power.

The CDR3 regions of human TCRbeta chains were analyzed by immunosequencing. Per the source publication's procedure: Repertoire TCRs were checked for matches against a reference library of SARS-CoV-2-specific TCRs that had been generated using the MIRA antigen-specificity platform. Breadth meant the fraction of unique TCRs that were SARS-CoV-2-associated, whereas depth meant the fraction of total T cells that were SARS-CoV-2-associated. Using the MIRA data, every spike-specific TCR was mapped to the spike region that the TCR reacted to and assigned to either a CD4 or a CD8 class. Log10-transformed breadth and depth values were compared by one-way ANOVA with Sidak's multiple comparisons tests. Drawn from immuneACCESS, this table holds only the in-frame rearrangements with V and J called that TCRdb kept. Clones are partly lost; checked studies trace under half to an unresolved V gene and leave the rest unexplained. The V and J calls and clone size come from that table; D and trimming were worked out from the DNA. The sample contains around 99,000 clones, more than 80% of them found a single time. Roughly 13% of the sample is held by the ten biggest clonotypes.

CDR1 is given as SEHNR and CDR2 as FQNEAQ, both from the germline V gene (reference sequence). The junction shows trimming of 7 bases on V and 4 bases on J, plus 5 bases between the germline ends. Counted from cysteine to phenylalanine, this CDR3 has 11 amino acids. The DNA shown is the 33-base CDR3, in frame from base 1. The TCR sequence derives from an adult in good health. Sample: peripheral blood, taken on day 0 of AZD1222 vaccination. In this chain, TRBV7-9 is recombined with TRBJ2-1; no D segment can be confidently identified. The nucleotide sequence is TGTGCCAGCAAATCATACAATGAGCAGTTCTTC. This translates into CASKSYNEQFF.